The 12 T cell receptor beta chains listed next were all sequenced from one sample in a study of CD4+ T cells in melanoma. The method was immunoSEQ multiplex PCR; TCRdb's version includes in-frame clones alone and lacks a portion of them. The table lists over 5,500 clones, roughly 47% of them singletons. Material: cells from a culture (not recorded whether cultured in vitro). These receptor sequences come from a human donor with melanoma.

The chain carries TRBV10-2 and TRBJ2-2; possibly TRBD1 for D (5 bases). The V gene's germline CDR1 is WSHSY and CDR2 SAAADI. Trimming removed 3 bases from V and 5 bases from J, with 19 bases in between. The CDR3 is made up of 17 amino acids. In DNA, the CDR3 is TGCGCCAGCAGTGATCAAGTTCGGGCAGGGCGGACCGGGGAGCTGTTTTTT. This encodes CASSDQVRAGRTGELFF.

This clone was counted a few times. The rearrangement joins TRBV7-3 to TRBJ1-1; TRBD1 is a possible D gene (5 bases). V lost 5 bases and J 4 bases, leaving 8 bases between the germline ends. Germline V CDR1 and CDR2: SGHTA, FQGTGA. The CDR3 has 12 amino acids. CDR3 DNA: TGTGCCAGCAGCAATGGGGGCACTGAAGCTTTCTTT. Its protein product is CASSNGGTEAFF.

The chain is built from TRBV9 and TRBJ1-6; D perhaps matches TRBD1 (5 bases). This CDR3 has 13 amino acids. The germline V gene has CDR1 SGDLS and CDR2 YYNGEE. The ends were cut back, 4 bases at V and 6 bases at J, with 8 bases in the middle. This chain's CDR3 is CASSSGPNSPLHF. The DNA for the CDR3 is TGTGCCAGCAGCTCAGGGCCTAATTCACCCCTCCACTTT.

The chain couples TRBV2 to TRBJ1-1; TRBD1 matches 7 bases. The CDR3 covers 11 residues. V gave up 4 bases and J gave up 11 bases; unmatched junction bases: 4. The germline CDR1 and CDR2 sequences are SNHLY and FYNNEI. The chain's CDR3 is CASSGQGDAFF. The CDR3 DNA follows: TGTGCCAGCAGTGGCCAGGGGGACGCTTTCTTT.

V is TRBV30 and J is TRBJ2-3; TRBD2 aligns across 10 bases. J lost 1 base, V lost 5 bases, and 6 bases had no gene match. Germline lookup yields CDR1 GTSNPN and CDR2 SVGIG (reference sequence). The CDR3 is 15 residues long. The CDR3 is CAWDHGTSGTDTQYF. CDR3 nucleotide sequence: TGTGCCTGGGACCACGGGACTAGCGGCACAGATACGCAGTATTTT.

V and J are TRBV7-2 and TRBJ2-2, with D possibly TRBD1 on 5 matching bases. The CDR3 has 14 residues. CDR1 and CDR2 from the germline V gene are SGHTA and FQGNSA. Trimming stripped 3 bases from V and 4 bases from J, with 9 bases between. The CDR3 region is CASSLAGRTGELFF. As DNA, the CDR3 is TGTGCCAGCAGCTTGGCAGGGCGCACCGGGGAGCTGTTTTTT.

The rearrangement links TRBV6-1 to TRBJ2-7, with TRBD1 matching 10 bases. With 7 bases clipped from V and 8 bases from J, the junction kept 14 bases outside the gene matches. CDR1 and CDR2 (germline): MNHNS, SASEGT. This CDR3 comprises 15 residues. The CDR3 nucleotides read TGTGCCAGCACGGCCCCCGGGACAGGGGATGCCAAGCAGTACTTC. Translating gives CASTAPGTGDAKQYF.

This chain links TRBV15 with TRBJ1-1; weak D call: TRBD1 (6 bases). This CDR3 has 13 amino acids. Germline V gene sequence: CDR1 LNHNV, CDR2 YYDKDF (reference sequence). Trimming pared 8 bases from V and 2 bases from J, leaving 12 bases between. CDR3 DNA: TGTGCCACCTCAAGGGGGGGAAACACTGAAGCTTTCTTT. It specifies CATSRGGNTEAFF. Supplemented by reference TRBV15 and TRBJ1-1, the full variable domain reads DAMVIQNPRYQVTQFGKPVTLSCSQTLNHNVMYWYQQKSSQAPKLLFHYYDKDFNNEADTPDNFQSRRPNTSFCFLDIRSPGLGDTAMYLCATSRGGNTEAFFGQGTRLTVV.

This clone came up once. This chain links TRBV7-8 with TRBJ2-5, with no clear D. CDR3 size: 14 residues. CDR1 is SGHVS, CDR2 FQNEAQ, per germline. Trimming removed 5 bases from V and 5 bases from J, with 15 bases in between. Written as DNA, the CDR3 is TGTGCCAGCAGCCAGACCCGATTGGGGGAGACCCAGTACTTC. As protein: CASSQTRLGETQYF.

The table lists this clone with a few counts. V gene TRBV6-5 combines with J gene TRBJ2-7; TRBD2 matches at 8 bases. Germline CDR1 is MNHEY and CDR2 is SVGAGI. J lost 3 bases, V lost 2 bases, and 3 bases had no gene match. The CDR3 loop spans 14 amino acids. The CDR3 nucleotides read TGTGCCAGCAGTTACGGGACTAGGAGCTACGAGCAGTACTTC. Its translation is CASSYGTRSYEQYF.

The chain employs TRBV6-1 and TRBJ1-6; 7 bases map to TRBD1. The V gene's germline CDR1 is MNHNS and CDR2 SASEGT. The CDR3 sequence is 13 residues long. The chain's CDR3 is CASFPGQNSPLHF. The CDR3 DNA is TGTGCAAGCTTCCCGGGACAGAATTCACCCCTCCACTTT.

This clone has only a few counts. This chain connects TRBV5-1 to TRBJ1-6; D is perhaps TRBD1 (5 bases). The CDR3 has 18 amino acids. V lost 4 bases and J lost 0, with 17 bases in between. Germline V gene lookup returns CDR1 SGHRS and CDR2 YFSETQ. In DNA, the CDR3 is TGCGCCAGCAGCCCGGGAGGGGCTCAGAGCTCCTATAATTCACCCCTCCACTTT. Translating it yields CASSPGGAQSSYNSPLHF.